This T cell receptor beta chain was captured in a study of CD8+CD57+ T cells in acquired aplastic anemia. Overall study: When averaged, DNA from sorted CD4+ and CD8+ cells came to around 3.4 ug. Healthy CD8+ samples averaged about 11.0 million reads.

V was pared by 4 bases and J by 0 bases, with 0 bases of the junction left unmatched. Germline values: CDR1 WNHNN, CDR2 SYGVQD (reference sequence). The CDR3 runs to 14 residues. Genomic DNA was employed as the template in profiling TCR beta VDJ and CDR3. MiXCR was run by TCRdb on the reads, yielding one entry per CDR3 protein. The sample contains about 81,000 distinct CDR3 sequences, over 35% of which appear only once. In its sample, this clonotype was seen a few times. The J gene is TRBJ1-3, the V gene TRBV10-1, with 7 bases fitting TRBD1. The source material was sorted CD4+, CD8+, or CD8+CD57+ T cells (not recorded which) from PBMCs. The source is a human donor in good health, serving as a control. The CDR3 spells CASSAGGSGNTIYF. The CDR3 bases are TGCGCCAGCAGTGCAGGGGGCTCTGGAAACACCATATATTTT.